This TCR beta chain was found in a study of regulatory T cells in long-lasting Graves disease. Stated time point: newly diagnosed GD, antithyroid drugs for less than 3 months. From PBMCs, RNA was extracted and then used to make the TCR library. This clonotype was picked up a small number of times. Germline V CDR1 and CDR2: SGHRS, YFSETQ. This CDR3 has 15 amino acids. Trimming removed 1 base from V and 2 bases from J; junction bases left unmatched: 2. The TCR beta library used iRepertoire HTBI primers with Arm-PCR amplification of CDR3. A single record per CDR3 protein comes from TCRdb applying MiXCR to the multiplex PCR reads. The sample holds just over 600,000 distinct CDR3 sequences, roughly 15% seen once. The sample was also reused in another study, on T cells in Graves' hyperthyroidism and ophthalmopathy. That report adds: By a 13 V-J model, ophthalmopathy was set apart from stable hyperthyroidism.

The source material was peripheral blood mononuclear cells (PBMCs), sampled at new diagnosis, from a patient treated with antithyroid drugs. The receptor's source is a woman aged 25 to 45 with Graves disease. The V call is TRBV5-1, the J call TRBJ1-4; 7 bases fit TRBD1. The chain's CDR3 is CASSLQGGTNEKLFF. Written as DNA, the CDR3 is TGCGCCAGCAGCTTGCAGGGGGGCACTAATGAAAAACTGTTTTTT.